The clone carrying this T cell receptor beta chain was recorded many times. The antigen remains undetermined. A template switching step contributed a universal primer site, while unique molecular identifiers were present in the cDNA. Using its own MiXCR run on the 5' RACE reads, TCRdb lists one record per CDR3 protein. The sample gives about 570,000 distinct CDR3 sequences, just under 10% of which show up once; approximately 3% is in the top ten. This record comes from a study of identical twins. Findings of the study overall: Recombination models fit unrelated individuals' TCR alpha sharing but underestimated twins'. Fewer insertions characterized abundant cord blood beta clonotypes, whereas memory repertoires showed none.

The J segment lost 8 bases and the V segment lost 8 bases, leaving 4 bases of the junction unmatched. CDR1 MGHDK and CDR2 SYGVNS come from the germline V gene. The CDR3 length is 13 residues. These data were also reused for a study on yellow fever vaccine responses in identical twins.

The sample comprised PBMCs. The sequence was obtained from a woman aged 18-35 years in good health. This chain connects TRBV25-1 to TRBJ2-3; 13 bases align to TRBD2. The DNA of the CDR3 is TGTGCCAGCTCAGGACTAGCGGGAGCTACGCAGTATTTT. Residues: CASSGLAGATQYF.